This TCR beta chain was sequenced in a study of shared clonotypes between healthy human individuals. Study summary: Ranging from 18 to 49 in age, donors were a couple of women and a few men.

CD45RO negativity and positive selection for CCR7 defined naive CD8 cells, a population that excluded terminally differentiated effector memory CD45RA+ cells. Whole-study results and caveats: Compared with clonotypes that all four donors shared, non-shared clonotypes had lower generation probabilities. A handful of donors showed sharing of approximately 5% of naive CD4 clonotypes.

As to this clone: Antigen: not known. This CDR3 is also generated by other DNA sequences in the sample.

Germline V lookup: CDR1 SGHNT, CDR2 YYREEE (reference sequence). Trimming removed 2 bases at V and 5 bases at J, with 10 bases between. The CDR3 runs 13 residues. Several immunoSEQ plates received, in even portions, the genomic DNA of each subset. Repertoires were generated with immunoSEQ multiplex PCR, while TCRdb's copy carries only in-frame clones and drops some. The top ten clones hold under 30% of a sample with about 870,000 clones, 85% to 95% of them seen once. The source of this sequence is a man aged 25 to 45 in good health. What was sequenced was naive CD8+ T cells sorted from blood. V is TRBV5-4 and J is TRBJ1-1, with TRBD1 as a possible D gene (5 bases). This CDR3 is CASSFTGGTEAFF. The CDR3 DNA reads as TGTGCCAGCAGCTTCACAGGTGGGACTGAAGCTTTCTTT.